Each of the 18 T cell receptor beta chains below was sequenced from the same sample in a study of response to subunit inactivated influenza vaccine. Using its own MiXCR run on the RT-PCR reads, TCRdb lists one record per CDR3 protein. The data contain over 450,000 distinct CDR3 sequences, 10% to 15% of them singletons. Sequences were derived from PBMCs from blood, sampled roughly 48 days after vaccination. These receptors were obtained from a middle-aged man who received an inactivated influenza vaccine.

This clonotype was recorded a few times. The chain is built from TRBV20-1 and TRBJ2-1; 9 nucleotides agree with TRBD1. The CDR3 is 14 amino acids. Trimming cost V 4 bases and J 7 bases; bases outside gene matches: 8. Per germline, CDR1 DFQATT and CDR2 SNEGSKA (reference sequence). In nucleotides, the CDR3 is TGCAGTGCTACCTCCGGGACAGGGCCTAATGAGCAGTTCTTC. Translation: CSATSGTGPNEQFF.

The chain couples TRBV12-3 or TRBV12-4 to TRBJ1-2; D gene ambiguous. CDR3 length: 13 amino acids. V dropped 2 bases and J dropped 2 bases, with 6 bases sitting between them. The CDR3 here is CASSLLGNYGYTF. Written as DNA, the CDR3 is TGTGCCAGCAGTTTATTGGGGAACTATGGCTACACCTTC.

This clonotype was picked up a small number of times. CDR3 residues: CASSHRIEGRTDTQYF. The CDR3 DNA sequence: TGTGCCAGCAGCCATCGCATTGAGGGGAGAACGGATACGCAGTATTTT. The V gene is TRBV6-2 or TRBV6-3, the J gene TRBJ2-3, with D perhaps assigned TRBD1 or TRBD2 (5 bases each). From germline, CDR1 is MNHEY and CDR2 SVGEGT. CDR3 length: 16 amino acids. Trimming removed 6 bases from V and 6 bases from J, with 22 bases in between.

In its sample, this clonotype was seen a few times. The chain joins TRBV27 to TRBJ2-1; TRBD2 might be the D (6 bases). The V gene lost 2 bases and the J gene lost 3 bases, with 11 bases spanning the gap. CDR1 is MNHEY, CDR2 SMNVEV, per germline (reference sequence). The CDR3 is made up of 15 amino acids. As DNA, the CDR3 is TGTGCCAGCAGTTTACGACTAGAGGTCTACAATGAGCAGTTCTTC. It translates to CASSLRLEVYNEQFF.

In this sample, this clonotype turned up a few times. J is TRBJ1-2 and V is TRBV20-1, with D hard to call. The V and J ends lost 0 bases and 3 bases respectively, with 8 bases between them. This CDR3 is built from 13 residues. Looked up from germline, CDR1 is DFQATT and CDR2 is SNEGSKA (reference sequence). CDR3 sequence: CSAREGYDYGYTF. The CDR3 DNA reads as TGCAGTGCTAGAGAGGGGTATGACTATGGCTACACCTTC.

This clonotype was found a few times. The chain employs TRBV11-2 and TRBJ1-2; D is perhaps TRBD1 (5 bases). Trimming pared 4 bases from V and 10 bases from J, leaving 16 bases between. This CDR3 has 13 amino acids. In germline, CDR1 is SGHAT, CDR2 FQNNGV. The CDR3 DNA follows: TGTGCCAGCAGCTCGACACGGGGCTCCGTCTACACCTTC. This sequence encodes CASSSTRGSVYTF.

This clonotype has a handful of counts. Here the CDR3 reads CASSLDFGATDTQYF. In DNA form, the CDR3 reads TGTGCCAGCAGCTTAGATTTTGGGGCGACCGATACGCAGTATTTT. V usage is TRBV7-2 and J usage is TRBJ2-3; a possible D gene is TRBD1 (5 bases). Germline V lookup: CDR1 SGHTA, CDR2 FQGNSA. The CDR3 runs 15 residues. V shed 1 base and J shed 6 bases, with 14 bases lying between them.

This clonotype was picked up a small number of times. The V call is TRBV7-2, the J call TRBJ2-1, with TRBD2 matching 7 bases. Germline V gene lookup returns CDR1 SGHTA and CDR2 FQGNSA. The CDR3 is made up of 15 amino acids. V shed 1 base, J shed 7 bases, and the junction held 7 bases outside the gene matches. The CDR3 nucleotides read TGTGCCAGCAGCTTAGTGATGGGGGGGGGTAATGAGCAGTTCTTC. This codes for CASSLVMGGGNEQFF.

There are many counts of this clonotype. The V gene is TRBV4-2, the J gene TRBJ2-1; TRBD2 aligns across 14 bases. J was trimmed by 6 bases and V by 0 bases; bases with no gene match: 19. The CDR3 totals 22 residues. Germline CDR1 is LGHNA and CDR2 is YNFKEQ. The CDR3 loop is CASSQDSPAGLAGVSFFNEQFF. The CDR3 DNA is TGTGCCAGCAGCCAAGATAGCCCCGCGGGACTAGCGGGAGTAAGCTTCTTCAATGAGCAGTTCTTC.

The sample holds a few counts of this clonotype. The V and J genes are TRBV5-1 and TRBJ2-5; D tentatively fits TRBD1 or TRBD2 (5 bases each). V lost 7 bases and J lost 5, with 24 bases in between. The CDR3 consists of 16 residues. The V gene's germline CDR1 is SGHRS and CDR2 YFSETQ. This CDR3 is CASRLGDRSSMETQYF. The CDR3 bases are TGCGCCAGCCGGTTGGGGGACCGTAGCTCTATGGAGACCCAGTACTTC.

This clonotype was seen only a few times. This chain joins TRBV20-1 and TRBJ2-3, with 9 positions matching TRBD2. The V gene's germline CDR1 is DFQATT and CDR2 SNEGSKA (reference sequence). V was pared by 5 bases and J by 1 base, with 1 base of the junction left unmatched. CDR3 length: 13 amino acids. The CDR3 here is CSARTSGTDTQYF. CDR3 coding DNA: TGCAGTGCTCGGACTAGCGGCACAGATACGCAGTATTTT.

This clonotype came up a few times. The V call is TRBV6-1, the J call TRBJ2-6; 9 positions agree with TRBD1. Germline V gene data show CDR1 as MNHNS and CDR2 as SASEGT. The junction had 7 bases not matched to a gene; V was cut back by 7 bases and J by 0 bases. This CDR3 spans 17 amino acids. CDR3 bases: TGTGCCAGCAAACCAGGGACAGGGAGCTCTGGGGCCAACGTCCTGACTTTC. Protein product: CASKPGTGSSGANVLTF.

This clonotype was picked up a small number of times. The chain joins TRBV12-3 or TRBV12-4 to TRBJ1-3; no clear D gene. The CDR3 has 11 amino acids. The germline V and J ends were trimmed by 5 bases and 9 bases, with 8 bases remaining between them. CDR3 loop: CASSATPTIYF. Here the CDR3 DNA reads TGTGCCAGCAGTGCCACTCCCACCATATATTTT.

The sample holds many counts of this clonotype. The chain couples TRBV2 to TRBJ2-6; 7 nucleotides match TRBD1. Trimming removed 5 bases from V and 0 bases from J; junction bases left unmatched: 4. Germline loops: CDR1 SNHLY, CDR2 FYNNEI. The length of the CDR3 is 16 residues. Here the CDR3 reads CASSRDRASGANVLTF. In nucleotides, the CDR3 is TGTGCCAGCAGTAGGGACAGAGCCTCTGGGGCCAACGTCCTGACTTTC.

The chain uses TRBV10-3 and TRBJ2-3, with D tentatively TRBD2 (6 bases). This CDR3 contains 16 residues. The V and J ends lost 6 bases and 3 bases respectively, with 19 bases between them. The germline V gene encodes CDR1 ENHRY and CDR2 SYGVKD. The CDR3 loop reads CAISAGGAGSTDTQYF. Here the CDR3 DNA reads TGTGCCATCAGCGCCGGGGGAGCGGGCTCGACAGATACGCAGTATTTT.

The chain links TRBV7-9 to TRBJ1-1; D uncertain. V was pared by 10 bases and J by 1 base, with 22 bases between. CDR3 length: 16 amino acids. Looked up from germline, CDR1 is SEHNR and CDR2 is FQNEAQ (reference sequence). CDR3 coding DNA: TGTGCCACCCAGGTACACACACGAAGTGAGAACACTGAAGCTTTCTTT. Translating it yields CATQVHTRSENTEAFF.

The V gene is TRBV5-1, the J gene TRBJ2-1; 14 positions agree with TRBD2. The CDR3 covers 17 residues. V lost 4 bases, J lost 1 base, and 4 bases stayed unmatched. CDR1 and CDR2 from the germline V gene are SGHRS and YFSETQ. CDR3 protein: CASSTTSGGESYNEQFF. The CDR3 DNA reads TGCGCCAGCAGCACGACTAGCGGGGGGGAGTCCTACAATGAGCAGTTCTTC.

A few counts support this clonotype. This rearrangement joins TRBV7-9 to TRBJ2-3; D remains unclear. V was clipped by 1 base and J by 1 base, with 9 bases between them. Germline CDR1 is SEHNR and CDR2 is FQNEAQ (reference sequence). The CDR3 runs to 15 residues. The CDR3 spells CASSLGVGRTDTQYF. In nucleotides, the CDR3 is TGTGCCAGCAGCTTAGGAGTAGGGCGCACAGATACGCAGTATTTT.